The 13 T cell receptor beta chains listed next were all sequenced from one sample in a study of breast tumors, draining lymph nodes, adjacent tissues. TCRdb analysed the multiplex PCR reads with MiXCR anew, one entry per CDR3 protein. Of around 150,000 distinct CDR3 sequences listed, about 20% are singletons. Breast cancer patients provided tissue from their axillary draining lymph nodes. The sample taken for sequencing was axillary lymph node tissue. Receptors were obtained from a female donor with breast cancer. Some clones in this sample may be carry-over from other donors' samples.

This clonotype was recorded many times. The V gene is TRBV10-3, the J gene TRBJ1-5; D is unclear. The V gene lost 2 bases and the J gene lost 2 bases, with 7 bases spanning the gap. The CDR3 has 14 amino acids. Germline values: CDR1 ENHRY, CDR2 SYGVKD. DNA for the CDR3: TGTGCCATCAGTGAGCGGGAGGGCAATCAGCCCCAGCATTTT. The encoded protein is CAISEREGNQPQHF.

There are many counts of this clonotype. The V and J genes are TRBV14 and TRBJ2-3; D unresolved. The germline V and J ends were trimmed by 0 bases and 6 bases, with 10 bases remaining between them. The CDR3 length is 14 residues. The germline V gene encodes CDR1 SGHDN and CDR2 FVKESK. The CDR3 DNA reads TGTGCCAGCAGCCAAGATCGCGGTTTGGATACGCAGTATTTT. Its protein is CASSQDRGLDTQYF.

This chain uses TRBV28 with TRBJ2-2; 9 positions agree with TRBD2. The germline CDR1 and CDR2 sequences are MDHEN and SYDVKM. This CDR3 has 16 amino acids. J gave up 8 bases and V 2 bases, and 9 bases lay outside the gene matches. The CDR3 bases are TGTGCCAGCAGTTTAGGGGCTAGCGGGACAAATGGGGAGCTGTTTTTT. This encodes CASSLGASGTNGELFF.

As for this clonotype: A much larger clone lies a single base off, so this may be a read error. The V call is TRBV6-1, the J call TRBJ2-7; D is possibly TRBD1 or TRBD2 (6 bases each). Germline loops: CDR1 MNHNS, CDR2 SASEGT. With 6 bases removed from V and 2 bases from J, the gap between germline ends came to 14 bases. The length of the CDR3 is 14 residues. The CDR3 loop is CASRGGGGAYEQYF. The CDR3 coding sequence is TGTGCCAGCAGAGGAGGGGGTGGTGCCTACGAGCAGTACTTC.

This chain's CDR3 is CASSLRDYPYNEQFF. CDR3 coding DNA: TGTGCCAGCAGTTTACGGGACTACCCCTACAATGAGCAGTTCTTC. V is TRBV28 and J is TRBJ2-1; 7 bases are a match to TRBD2. The trim removed 2 bases at V and 2 bases at J, leaving 3 bases unmatched. This CDR3 is built from 15 residues. The germline V gene has CDR1 MDHEN and CDR2 SYDVKM. The full variable domain, its missing parts supplied by reference TRBV28 and TRBJ2-1, is DVKVTQSSRYLVKRTGEKVFLECVQDMDHENMFWYRQDPGLGLRLIYFSYDVKMKEKGDIPEGYSVSREKKERFSLILESASTNQTSMYLCASSLRDYPYNEQFFGPGTRLTVL.

The sample holds many counts of this clonotype. The CDR3 here is CASSIVADYNEQFF. The CDR3 DNA is TGTGCCAGTAGTATTGTAGCCGACTACAATGAGCAGTTCTTC. The chain couples TRBV19 to TRBJ2-1; D remains ambiguous. The CDR3 runs to 14 residues. Trimming left V 3 bases short and J 3 bases short, with 9 bases between. Looked up from germline, CDR1 is LNHDA and CDR2 is SQIVND (reference sequence).

Many counts were recorded for this clonotype. The rearrangement joins TRBV7-2 to TRBJ2-5; a weak D match, TRBD2 (6 bases). The CDR3 contains 14 residues. Germline V gives CDR1 SGHTA, CDR2 FQGNSA. V lost 6 bases to trimming and J lost 4 bases, with 15 bases between them. CDR3 protein: CASRRGTYRETQYF. The CDR3 nucleotides are TGTGCCAGCAGGCGGGGTACCTATAGAGAGACCCAGTACTTC. Full variable domain (outside the CDR3, taken from reference TRBV7-2 and TRBJ2-5): GAGVSQSPSNKVTEKGKDVELRCDPISGHTALYWYRQSLGQGLEFLIYFQGNSAPDKSGLPSDRFSAERTGGSVSTLTIQRTQQEDSAVYLCASRRGTYRETQYFGPGTRLLVL.

In regard to this clonotype: A read error is likely, as this CDR3 ends without the conserved phenylalanine or tryptophan. CDR3 loop: CASSYRSGGGSYEQYL. In nucleotides, the CDR3 is TGTGCCAGCAGTTATCGGTCCGGAGGTGGGTCCTACGAGCAGTACCTC. This chain joins TRBV28 and TRBJ2-7; weak D call: TRBD2 (5 bases). The CDR3 is made up of 16 amino acids. The germline gives CDR1 MDHEN, CDR2 SYDVKM. Deletions cut 4 bases from V and 1 base from J, with 17 bases between.

This clonotype showed up just a few times. The V call is TRBV9, the J call TRBJ2-6, with D tentatively TRBD2 (5 bases). This CDR3 has 19 amino acids. Trimming stripped 0 bases from V and 0 bases from J, with 16 bases between. Per the germline V gene, CDR1 is SGDLS and CDR2 is YYNGEE. Written as DNA, the CDR3 is TGTGCCAGCAGCGTAGTCGGTGGAGGATGGGGCTCTGGGGCCAACGTCCTGACTTTC. It specifies CASSVVGGGWGSGANVLTF.

The V gene is TRBV30, the J gene TRBJ2-4; possibly TRBD2 for D (5 bases). The CDR3 runs to 15 residues. The V gene's germline CDR1 is GTSNPN and CDR2 SVGIG (reference sequence). V was clipped by 5 bases and J by 0 bases, with 14 bases between them. CDR3 loop: CAWGDRGLAKNIQYF. The CDR3 DNA follows: TGTGCCTGGGGAGATAGAGGACTAGCCAAAAACATTCAGTACTTC.

This clonotype appeared once. A read error may be the cause here, since a much bigger clone is one base away. V and J are TRBV27 and TRBJ2-3; D remains unclear. The DNA end lines up better with TRBJ1-5; the J call may be wrong. The germline gives CDR1 MNHEY, CDR2 SMNVEV (reference sequence). The CDR3 has 13 amino acids. The CDR3 nucleotides are TGTGCCAGCAATAGACTAGGTGCGGATACGCAGCATTTT. Translation: CASNRLGADTQHF.

Points on this clonotype: At one end, the junction sequence differs from germline, possibly due to a read error. The rearrangement joins TRBV11-3 to TRBJ2-2, with D perhaps TRBD2 (5 bases). The CDR3 contains 14 residues. The germline gives CDR1 SGHNT, CDR2 YENEEA. CDR3 sequence (DNA): TGTGCCAGCAGCTCAGACCCAAGCACCGGGGAGCTGTATTTT. Amino acids: CASSSDPSTGELYF.

As concerns this clonotype: Being one base from a much bigger clone, this may be a read error. The rearrangement uses TRBV6-6 and TRBJ2-1; 10 bases align to TRBD2. This CDR3 has 17 amino acids. Looked up from germline, CDR1 is MNHNY and CDR2 is SVGAGI (reference sequence). CDR3 sequence (DNA): TGTGCCAGCAGTTACTCGCCAACTAGCGGGGTTTACAGTGAGCAGTTCTTC. Its protein product is CASSYSPTSGVYSEQFF.